This entry lists 13 T cell receptor beta chains sequenced from one sample in a study of blood T cell repertoires in COVID-19. Profiled with immunoSEQ multiplex PCR; TCRdb holds only in-frame clones, not every one. The top ten clones hold 17% of a sample with under 130,000 clones, around 90% of them seen once. Sequencing was carried out using peripheral blood. Source of these receptors: a woman aged 80 or older in a cohort sampled during active COVID-19.

This clone has just a few counts. J is TRBJ2-7 and V is TRBV5-1, with D possibly matching TRBD1 (5 bases). The CDR3 has 14 residues. V dropped 5 bases and J dropped 0 bases, with 12 bases sitting between them. Germline V gene sequence: CDR1 SGHRS, CDR2 YFSETQ. The CDR3: CASRIDSSSYEQYF. In DNA form, the CDR3 reads TGCGCCAGCAGGATAGACAGTAGCTCCTACGAGCAGTACTTC.

The V gene is TRBV12-3 or TRBV12-4, the J gene TRBJ2-5; TRBD1 might be the D (5 bases). The ends were cut back, 7 bases at V and 13 bases at J, with 19 bases in the middle. This CDR3 is 12 amino acids long. CDR3: CASTPDSGSLYF. In DNA form, the CDR3 reads TGTGCCAGCACCCCTGACAGTGGTTCGCTGTACTTC.

CDR3 protein: CASSQGVKTQYF. The CDR3 region has the DNA TGTGCCAGCAGCCAGGGGGTGAAGACCCAGTACTTC. This rearrangement joins TRBV11-3 to TRBJ2-5; 7 nucleotides align to TRBD1. CDR3 length: 12 amino acids. V dropped 5 bases and J dropped 6; count of bases not matched to a gene: 3. Germline assignment: CDR1 SGHNT and CDR2 YENEEA.

The V and J genes are TRBV6-1 and TRBJ1-6; D is unclear. The V and J ends lost 2 bases and 7 bases respectively, with 6 bases between them. This CDR3 comprises 13 residues. Germline loops: CDR1 MNHNS, CDR2 SASEGT. Here the CDR3 reads CASSELRNSPLHF. The CDR3, as DNA: TGTGCCAGCAGTGAATTGAGGAATTCACCCCTCCACTTT.

The chain joins TRBV7-6 to TRBJ1-1; no definite D call. CDR3 length: 12 amino acids. V shed 5 bases and J shed 2 bases, with 6 bases lying between them. Germline CDR1 and CDR2: SGHVS and FNYEAQ. The CDR3 region has the DNA TGTGCCAGCAGCCTACTTAACACTGAAGCTTTCTTT. Translated: CASSLLNTEAFF.

The rearrangement joins TRBV4-2 to TRBJ1-3; D is possibly TRBD1 (6 bases). CDR1 and CDR2 from the germline V gene are LGHNA and YNFKEQ. This CDR3 spans 16 amino acids. V gave up 4 bases and J gave up 2 bases, with 15 bases separating them. CDR3 bases: TGTGCCAGCAGCCGAAACCAGGCAGGGGCTGGAAACACCATATATTTT. Its translation is CASSRNQAGAGNTIYF.

The chain combines TRBV2 with TRBJ2-7; TRBD2 matches 8 bases. The V gene's germline CDR1 is SNHLY and CDR2 FYNNEI. J lost 2 bases, V lost 2 bases, and 2 bases had no gene match. The CDR3 length is 14 residues. The CDR3 DNA reads TGTGCCAGCAGTGAACGGGAGGGCCCCTACGAGCAGTACTTC. Translation gives CASSEREGPYEQYF.

This chain joins TRBV19 and TRBJ1-1; D is perhaps TRBD1 (5 bases). The germline V and J ends were trimmed by 3 bases and 0 bases, with 11 bases remaining between them. The CDR3 runs to 15 residues. Germline CDR1 is LNHDA and CDR2 is SQIVND (reference sequence). CDR3 protein: CASSIRGELNTEAFF. The CDR3 nucleotides are TGTGCCAGTAGTATTAGGGGCGAACTGAACACTGAAGCTTTCTTT.

The genes are TRBV24-1 and TRBJ2-2; 7 positions match TRBD1. This CDR3 has 17 amino acids. V shed 2 bases and J 4 bases; nucleotides not matched to a gene: 9. CDR1 and CDR2 (germline): KGHDR, SFDVKD. As DNA, the CDR3 is TGTGCCACCAGTGATTCCGATCGGGACAGACCCACCGGGGAGCTGTTTTTT. It yields the protein CATSDSDRDRPTGELFF.

The rearrangement links TRBV5-1 to TRBJ1-5, with unresolved D. Germline V gene sequence: CDR1 SGHRS, CDR2 YFSETQ. This CDR3 has 14 amino acids. V was cut by 2 bases and J by 4 bases, with 10 bases left in between. In nucleotides, the CDR3 is TGCGCCAGCAGCTTAAACGGGGTAAATCAGCCCCAGCATTTT. Translating it yields CASSLNGVNQPQHF.

The rearrangement links TRBV29-1 to TRBJ2-5, with TRBD2 matching 13 bases. Trimming at V came to 7 bases and at J to 5 bases, leaving 4 bases not matched to a gene. The CDR3 has 13 amino acids. Germline CDR1 and CDR2: SQVTM and ANQGSEA. CDR3 sequence: CSGLAGGRETQYF. The CDR3 bases are TGCAGCGGACTAGCGGGAGGCCGGGAGACCCAGTACTTC.

The chain carries TRBV2 and TRBJ2-7; TRBD1 agrees at 8 bases. This CDR3 spans 17 amino acids. Germline V gene lookup returns CDR1 SNHLY and CDR2 FYNNEI. V was pared by 2 bases and J by 3 bases, with 12 bases of the junction left unmatched. The DNA of the CDR3 is TGTGCCAGCAGTGAATTAATTGCGGGACAGGTGAGCTACGAGCAGTACTTC. Its protein product is CASSELIAGQVSYEQYF.

Turning to this clone: Compared with germline, one end of the junction differs, possibly owing to a read error. The identical CDR3 is also encoded by other nucleotide sequences in the sample. CDR3 region: CPSRRLAERSSYNEQFF. The CDR3 DNA reads TGCCCCAGCCGACGACTAGCGGAAAGAAGCTCCTACAATGAGCAGTTCTTC. The chain couples TRBV10-2 to TRBJ2-1, with 9 bases fitting TRBD2. This CDR3 is 17 amino acids long. Germline lookup yields CDR1 WSHSY and CDR2 SAAADI.